This T cell receptor beta chain was obtained from a study of CD8+ T cells in alopecia areata. Overall study: Tofacitinib was given for 6 to 18 months, then stopped for 6 months. The investigators scored severity in treated patients by the percentage of affected scalp area.

Extracted from the samples, RNA was reverse transcribed into cDNA to serve as the sequencing template. The protocol was immunoSEQ multiplex PCR, while the TCRdb copy is restricted to in-frame clones and leaves out a portion. The sample has hundreds of thousands of clones, 60% seen once. Treatment reported: oral pan-JAK inhibitor, 5-10 mg twice daily. Peripheral blood and lesional scalp punch biopsies came from alopecia areata patients. A FACSAria was used to sort CD4+ and CD8+ T cells. These cells came from PBMCs. With 0 bases removed from V and 4 bases from J, the gap between germline ends came to 15 bases. CDR3 length: 16 amino acids. Germline assignment: CDR1 SGHRS and CDR2 YFSETQ.

The chain links TRBV5-1 to TRBJ2-3; TRBD2 is a possible D gene (7 bases). This receptor was obtained from a human donor with alopecia areata. The sample in question was CD4+ T cells sorted from blood, obtained between weeks 51 and 54, from a patient treated with tofacitinib. The CDR3 spells CASSLAEGGASDTQYF. The CDR3 DNA sequence: TGCGCCAGCAGCTTGGCGGAAGGGGGGGCGTCAGATACGCAGTATTTT.